The next 16 T cell receptor beta chains were all read from a single sample in a study of T cell repertoires in cytomegalovirus infection. A single record per CDR3 protein comes from TCRdb applying MiXCR to the reads. The table shows about 140,000 distinct CDR3 sequences, with roughly 6.5% occurring only once. The material sequenced was PBMCs. These receptors were taken from a human donor in good health (CMV status not recorded). Some clones in this sample may be carry-over from other donors' samples.

This clonotype was counted many times. The V call is TRBV20-1, the J call TRBJ2-5, with 11 bases matching TRBD2. The CDR3 length is 15 residues. In germline, CDR1 is DFQATT, CDR2 SNEGSKA (reference sequence). V shed 7 bases and J 4 bases; nucleotides not matched to a gene: 11. The CDR3 coding sequence is TGCAGTGTGGCCCGTAGTACTAGCGGGGGAGAGACCCAGTACTTC. This sequence encodes CSVARSTSGGETQYF.

CDR3 region: CASTTGTGGFREYF. The CDR3 DNA reads TGTGCCAGCACCACCGGGACAGGGGGCTTCCGCGAGTACTTC. This rearrangement joins TRBV28 to TRBJ2-7; 12 nucleotides agree with TRBD1. V dropped 7 bases and J dropped 11; count of bases not matched to a gene: 12. Germline V gene data show CDR1 as MDHEN and CDR2 as SYDVKM. This CDR3 comprises 14 residues.

This clonotype was counted at least ten times. The CDR3 is CASSPPLGASSYNSPLHF. The CDR3 nucleotides are TGTGCCAGCAGCCCACCACTGGGGGCAAGCTCCTATAATTCACCCCTCCACTTT. The rearrangement uses TRBV28 and TRBJ1-6, with a possible D match to TRBD1 (6 bases). This CDR3 contains 18 residues. Germline lookup yields CDR1 MDHEN and CDR2 SYDVKM. Trimming shortened V by 6 bases and J by 0 bases, and 18 bases separated the two germline ends.

This clonotype was counted at least ten times. This sequence joins TRBV12-3 or TRBV12-4 and TRBJ2-2; 14 bases fit TRBD2. There are 19 residues in the CDR3. The ends lost 5 bases at V and 0 bases at J; junction bases unmatched: 8. In nucleotides, the CDR3 is TGTGCCAGCAGTCCCGGGACTAGCGGGGGTGAACCGAACACCGGGGAGCTGTTTTTT. Its translation is CASSPGTSGGEPNTGELFF.

This clonotype was recorded at least ten times. The J gene is TRBJ1-3, the V gene TRBV7-2; 7 bases map to TRBD1. The germline V gene has CDR1 SGHTA and CDR2 FQGNSA. There are 16 residues in the CDR3. After removal of 5 bases from V and 0 bases from J, the junction contained 7 bases not matched to a gene. For the CDR3, the DNA is TGTGCCAGCAGCCTAAGACAGGGTCCCTCTGGAAACACCATATATTTT. This sequence encodes CASSLRQGPSGNTIYF.

In this sample, this clonotype turned up many times. This chain joins TRBV7-2 and TRBJ1-6; tentative D call: TRBD1 (6 bases). The ends were cut back, 6 bases at V and 9 bases at J, with 15 bases in the middle. CDR3 size: 14 residues. Germline values: CDR1 SGHTA, CDR2 FQGNSA. The CDR3: CASSSRTVTSPLHF. The CDR3 DNA is TGTGCCAGCAGTTCTCGGACAGTAACTTCACCCCTCCACTTT.

This chain uses TRBV19 with TRBJ2-2; 8 bases map to TRBD2. CDR3 length equals 17 residues. Germline V gene data show CDR1 as LNHDA and CDR2 as SQIVND (reference sequence). V lost 4 bases to trimming and J lost 4 bases; unmatched junction nucleotides: 11. This CDR3 is CASSTTSGTRLTGELFF. The CDR3, as DNA: TGTGCCAGTAGTACGACCTCCGGGACTAGACTCACCGGGGAGCTGTTTTTT.

This clonotype was observed many times. CDR3 nucleotides: TGTGCCAGTAGTCGCCGGACAGGGGACATGAACACTGAAGCTTTCTTT. It encodes CASSRRTGDMNTEAFF. The rearrangement joins TRBV19 to TRBJ1-1; 9 bases map to TRBD1. Germline CDR1 LNHDA, CDR2 SQIVND (reference sequence). The CDR3 has 16 amino acids. V trimming: 5 bases; J trimming: 0 bases; junction bases outside the gene matches: 7.

This clonotype was counted between two and nine times. V and J are TRBV18 and TRBJ2-1; a weak D match, TRBD1 (6 bases). Germline CDR1 and CDR2: KGHSH and LQKENI. V lost 3 bases to trimming and J lost 5 bases, with 11 bases between them. This CDR3 contains 14 residues. CDR3 protein: CASSPDSGDNEQFF. CDR3 coding DNA: TGTGCCAGCTCACCGGACTCAGGGGACAATGAGCAGTTCTTC.

This clonotype was seen more than once but under ten times. V gene TRBV12-3 or TRBV12-4 combines with J gene TRBJ2-1, with D possibly TRBD2 on 6 matching bases. Between the trimmed V and J ends, which lost 6 bases and 6 bases, there was a span of 21 bases. The length of the CDR3 is 16 residues. CDR3 in DNA: TGTGCCAGCAGCACCCCTCGGGACTCTCATCGCAATGAGCAGTTCTTC. This translates into CASSTPRDSHRNEQFF.

This clonotype was observed at least ten times. This chain connects TRBV15 to TRBJ2-3; 10 bases align to TRBD1. The trim removed 1 base at V and 5 bases at J, leaving 6 bases unmatched. The CDR3 is 16 amino acids. Germline assignment: CDR1 LNHNV and CDR2 YYDKDF (reference sequence). CDR3 protein: CATSRGDRGRGDTQYF. CDR3 DNA sequence: TGTGCCACCAGCAGAGGAGACAGGGGGCGCGGAGATACGCAGTATTTT.

This clonotype was observed a few times. This chain links TRBV7-2 with TRBJ2-5; D may match TRBD1 or TRBD2 (6 bases each). V lost 7 bases and J lost 4, with 16 bases in between. The CDR3 is made up of 14 amino acids. Germline V gene sequence: CDR1 SGHTA, CDR2 FQGNSA. The CDR3 DNA is TGTGCCAGCACCACCGGGGGCAGGGTAGAGACCCAGTACTTC. Its translation is CASTTGGRVETQYF.

Concerning this clonotype itself: A much more abundant neighbour one base away suggests this may be a read error. The chain links TRBV10-3 to TRBJ2-4, with D maybe TRBD1 (6 bases). Germline-derived CDR1 and CDR2 are ENHRY and SYGVKD. V was clipped by 2 bases and J by 6 bases, with 14 bases between them. The CDR3 covers 15 residues. CDR3 sequence reads: CAISEETGYRNIQYF. CDR3 nucleotide sequence: TGTGCCATCAGTGAGGAAACAGGGTATAGAAACATTCAGTACTTC.

This clonotype occurred many times. The J gene is TRBJ2-3, the V gene TRBV7-2, with a tentative D call TRBD2 (7 bases). Germline V gene sequence: CDR1 SGHTA, CDR2 FQGNSA. There are 14 residues in the CDR3. The V end lost 6 bases, the J end lost 3 bases, and 13 bases lay between the germline ends. CDR3 protein: CASSRGADTDTQYF. The DNA of the CDR3 is TGTGCCAGCAGTCGGGGGGCAGATACAGATACGCAGTATTTT.

This clonotype was observed many times. This chain connects TRBV12-3 or TRBV12-4 to TRBJ2-7; no firm D call. The CDR3 spans 12 residues. V gave up 7 bases and J gave up 0 bases, with 7 bases separating them. The CDR3, as DNA: TGTGCCAGCACCGTTGGCTCCTACGAGCAGTACTTC. Translating gives CASTVGSYEQYF.

The sample holds many counts of this clonotype. A junction boundary mismatches the germline segment, possibly from a read error. This chain uses TRBV15 with TRBJ1-2; D not certain. The CDR3 contains 15 residues. CDR1 is LNHNV, CDR2 YYDKDF, per germline (reference sequence). The CDR3 sequence is CATSRDAAQNSGYTF. CDR3 nucleotides: TGTGCCACCAGCAGAGATGCGGCGCAAAACTCTGGCTACACCTTC. Drawing the rest from reference TRBV15 and TRBJ1-2, the complete variable domain is DAMVIQNPRYQVTQFGKPVTLSCSQTLNHNVMYWYQQKSSQAPKLLFHYYDKDFNNEADTPDNFQSRRPNTSFCFLDIRSPGLGDTAMYLCATSRDAAQNSGYTFGSGTRLTVV.